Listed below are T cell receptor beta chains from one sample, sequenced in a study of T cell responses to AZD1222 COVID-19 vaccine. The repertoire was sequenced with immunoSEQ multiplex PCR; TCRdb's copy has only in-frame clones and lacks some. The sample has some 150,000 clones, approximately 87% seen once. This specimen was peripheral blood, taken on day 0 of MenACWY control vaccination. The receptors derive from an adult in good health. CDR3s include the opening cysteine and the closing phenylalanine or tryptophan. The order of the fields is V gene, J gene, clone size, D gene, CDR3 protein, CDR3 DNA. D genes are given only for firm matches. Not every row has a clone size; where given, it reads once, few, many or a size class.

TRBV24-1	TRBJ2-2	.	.	CATSDLPGRANTGELFF	TGTGCCACCAGTGATTTGCCGGGCAGGGCGAACACCGGGGAGCTGTTTTTT
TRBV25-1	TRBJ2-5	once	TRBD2	CASSIVAGGLGETQYF	TGTGCCAGCAGTATAGTAGCGGGGGGACTGGGAGAGACCCAGTACTTC
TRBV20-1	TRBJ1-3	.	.	CSAPTGNTIYF	TGCAGTGCTCCCACTGGAAACACCATATATTTT
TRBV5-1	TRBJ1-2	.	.	CASSLVSPEEGYTF	TGCGCCAGCAGCTTGGTATCCCCTGAGGAGGGCTACACCTTC
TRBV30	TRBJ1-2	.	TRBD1	CAWSQGGAKGYTF	TGTGCCTGGAGTCAGGGGGGGGCGAAAGGCTACACCTTC
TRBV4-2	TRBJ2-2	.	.	CASSQDAGSGELFF	TGTGCCAGCAGCCAAGATGCAGGCTCCGGGGAGCTGTTTTTT
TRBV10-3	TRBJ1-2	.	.	CAITGRGNYGYTF	TGTGCCATCACGGGTAGGGGCAACTATGGCTACACCTTC
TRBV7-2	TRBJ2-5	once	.	CASSLGRAAETQYF	TGTGCCAGCAGCTTAGGCAGGGCGGCAGAGACCCAGTACTTC
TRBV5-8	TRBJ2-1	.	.	CASSLDIGGTGAQFF	TGTGCCAGCAGCTTGGATATTGGGGGCACCGGAGCCCAGTTCTTC
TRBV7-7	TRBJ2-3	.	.	CASSLGGLHTDTQYF	TGTGCTAGCAGCTTAGGGGGACTACACACAGATACGCAGTATTTT
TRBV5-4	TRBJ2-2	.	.	CASSFAVSGERAGELFF	TGTGCCAGCAGCTTCGCCGTTTCGGGGGAACGCGCCGGGGAGCTGTTTTTT
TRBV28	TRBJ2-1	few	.	CASSLFGSRVEFF	TGTGCCAGCAGTTTATTCGGCAGCAGGGTTGAGTTCTTC
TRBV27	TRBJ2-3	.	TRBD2	CASSLSRGTSGRPDTQYF	TGTGCCAGCAGTTTATCGAGGGGGACTAGCGGGAGACCCGATACGCAGTATTTT
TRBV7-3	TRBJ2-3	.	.	CASSQRDGGTDTQYF	TGTGCCAGCAGCCAACGGGACGGAGGCACAGATACGCAGTATTTT
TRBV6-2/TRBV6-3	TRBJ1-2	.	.	CASSPDMGYGYTF	TGTGCCAGCAGTCCGGATATGGGCTATGGCTACACCTTC
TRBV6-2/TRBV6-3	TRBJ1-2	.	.	CASSYWFGYTF	TGTGCCAGCAGCTATTGGTTTGGCTACACCTTC
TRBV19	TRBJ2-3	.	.	CASSIRDQIHTQYF	TGTGCCAGTAGTATCCGGGACCAGATACATACGCAGTATTTT
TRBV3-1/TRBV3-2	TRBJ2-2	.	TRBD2	CASSQTSRGVPKILNTGELFF	TGTGCCAGCAGCCAAACTAGCCGGGGGGTACCTAAGATATTGAACACCGGGGAGCTGTTTTTT
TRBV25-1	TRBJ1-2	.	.	CASSSLRDGYTF	TGTGCCAGCAGTTCCCTTCGGGACGGCTACACCTTC
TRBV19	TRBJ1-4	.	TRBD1	CATRDRGVPNEKLFF	TGTGCCACCAGGGACAGGGGAGTACCTAATGAAAAACTGTTTTTT
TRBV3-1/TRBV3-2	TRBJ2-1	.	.	CASSQEVGRSSYNEQFF	TGTGCCAGCAGCCAAGAGGTGGGGAGGAGCTCCTACAATGAGCAGTTCTTC
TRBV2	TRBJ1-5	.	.	CASSLDSSVEPQHF	TGTGCCAGCAGCCTGGACAGCTCCGTGGAGCCCCAGCATTTT
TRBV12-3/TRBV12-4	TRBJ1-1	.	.	CASSRDLGIAFF	TGTGCCAGCAGTAGGGACTTGGGGATAGCTTTCTTT